One TCR beta chain is described in this entry. CDR1 and CDR2 from the germline V gene are ENHRY and SYGVKD. The CDR3 has 21 amino acids. V was pared by 6 bases and J by 5 bases, with 37 bases between. Profiled with immunoSEQ multiplex PCR; TCRdb holds only in-frame clones, not every one. The sample records about 2.3 million clones, more than 80% being singletons. The source of the sample is a study of shared clonotypes between healthy human individuals. V is TRBV10-3 and J is TRBJ2-5; TRBD2 might be the D (6 bases). This TCR was sampled from a man aged 18 to 29 in good health. Some clones in this sample may be carry-over from other donors' samples. Sequenced: naive CD4+ T cells from PBMCs. Subset meaning: CD45RA+ positively selected. In DNA form, the CDR3 reads TGTGCCATCAGCCCTTTCGCGGCCCCGTCTACTACTAGCCGCGATGGGGAGACCCAGTACTTC. Encoded protein: CAISPFAAPSTTSRDGETQYF.